The clone carrying this T cell receptor delta chain was picked up many times. The mismatch at residue 3 between this DNA's translation and the TCRdb protein of a much larger clone likely reflects a read error; the protein shown is translated from the DNA. TCRdb re-identified clones in the multiplex PCR reads via CATT. The table includes 55,000 to 70,000 delta-chain clones, about 1.5% detected once. The CDR3 length is 23 residues. CDR1 and CDR2 from the germline V gene are GEAIGNYY and EKD. The data stem from a study of γδ T cells in repeated Plasmodium falciparum infection. Gammadelta T cells were flow-sorted from PBMC into Vgamma9/Vdelta2+ and Vdelta2-negative populations for bulk analysis.

The receptor's source is a pool of human donors (malaria-infected and uninfected, not separated). This chain joins TRDV2 and TRDJ1, with 8 positions matching TRDD3. Sequencing input: gamma-delta T cells from blood. CDR3 residues: CARDSEGDKREVLGSSRTDKLIF. In nucleotides, the CDR3 is TGTGCCCGTGACTCTGAGGGGGATAAAAGAGAGGTTTTGGGATCTAGTCGTACCGATAAACTCATCTTT.